The 2 T cell receptor beta chains given below trace back to one sample, sequenced in a study of cytomegalovirus exposure and HLA in healthy donors. The PCR made use of 60 Vbeta and 13 Jbeta primers. TCRdb keeps only in-frame clones here, not all; method: immunoSEQ multiplex PCR. The table shows about 170,000 clones, with approximately 84% occurring only once. Sequenced: PBMCs. The receptors originated from a girl under 18 in good health and CMV-seropositive.

This sequence joins TRBV15 and TRBJ1-4; D remains unclear. Germline V gives CDR1 LNHNV, CDR2 YYDKDF (reference sequence). V was pared by 1 base and J by 0 bases, with 9 bases between. The CDR3 totals 16 residues. This chain's CDR3 is CATSRGSTTTNEKLFF. Written as DNA, the CDR3 is TGTGCCACCAGCAGAGGATCGACAACAACTAATGAAAAACTGTTTTTT.

V and J are TRBV30 and TRBJ1-1; D is uncertain. In germline, CDR1 is GTSNPN, CDR2 SVGIG (reference sequence). The CDR3 extends over 13 amino acids. Trimming removed 0 bases from V and 1 base from J, with 6 bases in between. CDR3 region: CAWSVYRNTEAFF. The DNA of the CDR3 is TGTGCCTGGAGTGTATATAGGAACACTGAAGCTTTCTTT.